The rows below give T cell receptor beta chains drawn from one sample of a study of blood T cell repertoires in COVID-19. Clones were sequenced by immunoSEQ multiplex PCR, and TCRdb holds only the in-frame ones, with some missing. The sample lists 190,000 or so clones, around 83% occurring once. What was sequenced was peripheral blood. The receptors derive from a man aged 50 to 60 with active or convalescent COVID-19. Each CDR3 is given with its conserved first and last residue. A D gene is named only where the DNA matches it firmly. Clone size, where shown, is once, few, many, or a class for clones that have expanded.

V gene: TRBV5-5; clone size: -; J gene: TRBJ1-2; D gene: -; CDR3 protein: CASSLEAARRYTF; CDR3 DNA: TGTGCCAGCAGCTTGGAGGCGGCCCGTCGCTACACCTTC
V gene: TRBV14; clone size: -; J gene: TRBJ2-5; D gene: -; CDR3 protein: CASSFGGETQYF; CDR3 DNA: TGTGCCAGCAGCTTCGGTGGAGAGACCCAGTACTTC
V gene: TRBV18; clone size: -; J gene: TRBJ1-4; D gene: TRBD1; CDR3 protein: CASSPQQGFTNEKLFF; CDR3 DNA: TGTGCCAGCTCACCGCAACAGGGGTTCACTAATGAAAAACTGTTTTTT
V gene: TRBV28; clone size: -; J gene: TRBJ1-2; D gene: -; CDR3 protein: CASSIGTSRYGYTF; CDR3 DNA: TGTGCCAGCAGCATTGGGACATCTCGCTATGGCTACACCTTC
V gene: TRBV5-1; clone size: -; J gene: TRBJ1-1; D gene: -; CDR3 protein: CASSTNLGGVTTEIMNTEAFF; CDR3 DNA: TGCGCCAGCAGTACAAACCTGGGAGGAGTAACTACCGAGATTATGAACACTGAAGCTTTCTTT
V gene: TRBV28; clone size: -; J gene: TRBJ2-3; D gene: -; CDR3 protein: CASSFQGSDTDTQYF; CDR3 DNA: TGTGCCAGCAGTTTCCAGGGGTCGGACACAGATACGCAGTATTTT
V gene: TRBV15; clone size: -; J gene: TRBJ1-5; D gene: -; CDR3 protein: CATSRDGGGNQPQHF; CDR3 DNA: TGTGCCACCAGCAGAGATGGGGGGGGCAATCAGCCCCAGCATTTT
V gene: TRBV5-1; clone size: -; J gene: TRBJ1-1; D gene: TRBD1; CDR3 protein: CASSFTGDGTEAFF; CDR3 DNA: TGCGCCAGCAGCTTTACAGGGGACGGCACTGAAGCTTTCTTT
V gene: TRBV19; clone size: -; J gene: TRBJ2-7; D gene: -; CDR3 protein: CASSIIREAEQYF; CDR3 DNA: TGTGCCAGTAGTATAATCAGGGAGGCCGAGCAGTACTTC
V gene: TRBV2; clone size: -; J gene: TRBJ2-1; D gene: -; CDR3 protein: CASSWSLAVGNEQFF; CDR3 DNA: TGTGCCAGCAGTTGGTCACTTGCGGTAGGCAATGAGCAGTTCTTC
V gene: TRBV3-1/TRBV3-2; clone size: once; J gene: TRBJ1-2; D gene: -; CDR3 protein: CASSQEEQNYGYTF; CDR3 DNA: TGTGCCAGCAGCCAAGAGGAACAGAACTATGGCTACACCTTC
V gene: TRBV9; clone size: -; J gene: TRBJ1-2; D gene: -; CDR3 protein: CASSVGVGDYGYTF; CDR3 DNA: TGTGCCAGCAGCGTAGGGGTAGGGGACTATGGCTACACCTTC
V gene: TRBV5-6; clone size: -; J gene: TRBJ1-1; D gene: -; CDR3 protein: CASSLVSGTEAFF; CDR3 DNA: TGTGCCAGCAGCTTGGTGTCGGGGACTGAAGCTTTCTTT
V gene: TRBV27; clone size: -; J gene: TRBJ2-5; D gene: -; CDR3 protein: CASSPVLGPGETQYF; CDR3 DNA: TGTGCCAGCAGTCCCGTTTTGGGGCCAGGGGAGACCCAGTACTTC
V gene: TRBV7-2; clone size: -; J gene: TRBJ1-2; D gene: -; CDR3 protein: CASSPSTVRRDYGYTF; CDR3 DNA: TGTGCCAGCAGCCCCTCAACAGTCCGGAGGGACTATGGCTACACCTTC
V gene: TRBV19; clone size: -; J gene: TRBJ1-1; D gene: TRBD1; CDR3 protein: CASAKGQAGTEAFF; CDR3 DNA: TGTGCCAGTGCCAAAGGACAGGCGGGCACTGAAGCTTTCTTT
V gene: TRBV5-5; clone size: -; J gene: TRBJ2-3; D gene: -; CDR3 protein: CASSLGLAEAQYF; CDR3 DNA: TGTGCCAGCAGCTTGGGATTAGCGGAGGCGCAGTATTTT
V gene: TRBV30; clone size: -; J gene: TRBJ2-7; D gene: -; CDR3 protein: CAWSPQAYEQYF; CDR3 DNA: TGTGCCTGGAGTCCCCAGGCCTACGAGCAGTACTTC
V gene: TRBV7-2; clone size: -; J gene: TRBJ2-7; D gene: TRBD2; CDR3 protein: CASSPQRGVTYEQYF; CDR3 DNA: TGTGCCAGCAGCCCCCAGCGGGGGGTGACCTACGAGCAGTACTTC
V gene: TRBV2; clone size: -; J gene: TRBJ2-5; D gene: TRBD1; CDR3 protein: CASSPTGVRQETQYF; CDR3 DNA: TGTGCCAGCAGCCCGACAGGGGTTAGGCAAGAGACCCAGTACTTC
V gene: TRBV7-8; clone size: -; J gene: TRBJ1-1; D gene: -; CDR3 protein: CASSLWVGEAHEAFF; CDR3 DNA: TGTGCCAGCAGCTTGTGGGTGGGTGAGGCCCACGAAGCTTTCTTT
V gene: TRBV5-4; clone size: -; J gene: TRBJ1-2; D gene: -; CDR3 protein: CASSLGQAFYGYTF; CDR3 DNA: TGTGCCAGCAGCTTGGGACAGGCCTTCTATGGCTACACCTTC
V gene: TRBV9; clone size: -; J gene: TRBJ2-3; D gene: -; CDR3 protein: CASSPRSGSTDTQYF; CDR3 DNA: TGTGCCAGCAGCCCCCGGTCGGGGAGCACAGATACGCAGTATTTT
V gene: TRBV10-3; clone size: -; J gene: TRBJ2-5; D gene: -; CDR3 protein: CAISESMGGGIQETQYF; CDR3 DNA: TGTGCCATCAGTGAGTCGATGGGTGGGGGGATCCAAGAGACCCAGTACTTC
V gene: TRBV20-1; clone size: once; J gene: TRBJ1-1; D gene: -; CDR3 protein: CSASRVEAFF; CDR3 DNA: TGCAGTGCTTCGAGGGTTGAAGCTTTCTTT
V gene: TRBV18; clone size: few; J gene: TRBJ1-5; D gene: -; CDR3 protein: CASSPGDRYSNQPQHF; CDR3 DNA: TGTGCCAGCTCACCAGGCGACAGATATAGCAATCAGCCCCAGCATTTT